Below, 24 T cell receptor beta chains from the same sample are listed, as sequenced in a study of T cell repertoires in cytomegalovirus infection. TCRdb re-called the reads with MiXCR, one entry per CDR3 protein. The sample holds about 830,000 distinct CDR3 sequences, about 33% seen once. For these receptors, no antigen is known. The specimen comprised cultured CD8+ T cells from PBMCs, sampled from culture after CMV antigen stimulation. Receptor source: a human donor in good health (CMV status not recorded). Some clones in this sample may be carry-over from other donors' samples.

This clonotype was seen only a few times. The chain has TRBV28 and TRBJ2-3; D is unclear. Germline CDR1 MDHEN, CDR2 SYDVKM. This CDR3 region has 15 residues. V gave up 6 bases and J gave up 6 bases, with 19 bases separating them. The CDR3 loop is CASSWTGPSWDTQYF. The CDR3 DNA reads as TGTGCCAGCAGCTGGACGGGCCCCTCTTGGGATACGCAGTATTTT.

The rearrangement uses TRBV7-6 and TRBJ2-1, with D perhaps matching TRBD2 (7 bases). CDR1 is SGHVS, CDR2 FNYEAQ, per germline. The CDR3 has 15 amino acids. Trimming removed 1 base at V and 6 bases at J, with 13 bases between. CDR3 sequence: CASSLEGGAFNEQFF. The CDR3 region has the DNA TGTGCCAGCAGCTTAGAGGGGGGGGCATTCAATGAGCAGTTCTTC.

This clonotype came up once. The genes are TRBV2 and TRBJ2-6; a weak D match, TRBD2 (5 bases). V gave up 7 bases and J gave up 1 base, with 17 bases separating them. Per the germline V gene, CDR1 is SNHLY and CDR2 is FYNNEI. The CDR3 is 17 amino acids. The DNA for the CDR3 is TGTGCCAGCATCGGCGAGGGTGGGATTTCTGGGGCCAACGTCCTGACTTTC. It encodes CASIGEGGISGANVLTF.

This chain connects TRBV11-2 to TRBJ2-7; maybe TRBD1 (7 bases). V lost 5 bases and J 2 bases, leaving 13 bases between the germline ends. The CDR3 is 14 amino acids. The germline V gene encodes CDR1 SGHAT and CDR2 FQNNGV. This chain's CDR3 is CASSGGTAPYEQYF. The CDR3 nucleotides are TGTGCCAGCAGCGGCGGGACAGCGCCCTACGAGCAGTACTTC.

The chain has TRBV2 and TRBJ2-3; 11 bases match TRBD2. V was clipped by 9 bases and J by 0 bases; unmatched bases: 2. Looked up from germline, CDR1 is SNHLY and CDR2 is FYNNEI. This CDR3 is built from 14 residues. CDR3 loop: CARGTSGSTDTQYF. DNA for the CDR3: TGTGCCAGAGGGACTAGCGGAAGCACAGATACGCAGTATTTT.

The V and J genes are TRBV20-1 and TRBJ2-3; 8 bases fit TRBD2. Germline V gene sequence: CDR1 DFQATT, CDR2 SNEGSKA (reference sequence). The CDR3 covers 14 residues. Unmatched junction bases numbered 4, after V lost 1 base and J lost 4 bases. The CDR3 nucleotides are TGCAGTGCTAGAGGGGGACTAGTCGCAGATACGCAGTATTTT. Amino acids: CSARGGLVADTQYF.

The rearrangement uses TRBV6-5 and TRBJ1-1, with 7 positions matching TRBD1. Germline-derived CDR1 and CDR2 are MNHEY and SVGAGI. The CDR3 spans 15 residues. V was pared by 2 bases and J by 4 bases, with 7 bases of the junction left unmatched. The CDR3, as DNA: TGTGCCAGCAGTTACGCGGACAGGTACCTCACTGAAGCTTTCTTT. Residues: CASSYADRYLTEAFF.

The CDR3 coding sequence is TGTGCCAGCAGCCTCCGGGATGAGAACACTGAAGCTTTCTTT. This codes for CASSLRDENTEAFF. V gene TRBV7-6 combines with J gene TRBJ1-1; unclear D gene. Trimming removed 5 bases at V and 1 base at J, with 11 bases between. The V gene's germline CDR1 is SGHVS and CDR2 FNYEAQ. The length of the CDR3 is 14 residues.

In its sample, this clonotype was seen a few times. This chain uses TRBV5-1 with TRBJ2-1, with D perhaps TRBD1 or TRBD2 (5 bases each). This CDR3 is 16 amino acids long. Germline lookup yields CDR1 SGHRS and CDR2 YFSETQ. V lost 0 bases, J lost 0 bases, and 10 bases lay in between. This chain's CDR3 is CASSLGAGSSYNEQFF. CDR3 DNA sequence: TGCGCCAGCAGCTTGGGGGCAGGGAGCTCCTACAATGAGCAGTTCTTC.

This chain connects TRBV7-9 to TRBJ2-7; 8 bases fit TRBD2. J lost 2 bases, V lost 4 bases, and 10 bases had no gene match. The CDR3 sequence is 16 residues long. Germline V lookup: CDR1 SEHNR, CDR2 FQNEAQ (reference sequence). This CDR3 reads CASSSREGTAPYEQYV. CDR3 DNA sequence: TGTGCCAGCAGCTCCCGGGAGGGGACCGCACCCTACGAGCAGTACGTC.

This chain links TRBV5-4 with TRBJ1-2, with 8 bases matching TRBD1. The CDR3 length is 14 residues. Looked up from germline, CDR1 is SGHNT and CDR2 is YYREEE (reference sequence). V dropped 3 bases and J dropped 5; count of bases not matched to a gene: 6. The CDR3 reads CASSSDRELYGYTF. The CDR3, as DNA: TGTGCCAGCAGCTCGGACAGGGAATTATATGGCTACACCTTC.

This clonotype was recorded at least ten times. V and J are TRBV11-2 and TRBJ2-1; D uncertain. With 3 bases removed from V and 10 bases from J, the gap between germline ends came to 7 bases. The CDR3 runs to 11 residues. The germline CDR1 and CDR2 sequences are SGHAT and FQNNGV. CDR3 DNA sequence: TGTGCCAGCAGCTTTGTCCAGGAGCAGTTCTTC. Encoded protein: CASSFVQEQFF. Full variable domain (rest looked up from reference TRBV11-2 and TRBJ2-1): EAGVAQSPRYKIIEKRQSVAFWCNPISGHATLYWYQQILGQGPKLLIQFQNNGVVDDSQLPKDRFSAERLKGVDSTLKIQPAKLEDSAVYLCASSFVQEQFFGPGTRLTVL.

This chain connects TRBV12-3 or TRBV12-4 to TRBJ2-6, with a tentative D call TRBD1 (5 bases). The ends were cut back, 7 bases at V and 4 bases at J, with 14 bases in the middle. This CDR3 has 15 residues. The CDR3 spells CASTSSGLGANVLTF. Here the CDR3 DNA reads TGTGCCAGCACCTCTTCAGGGCTAGGGGCCAACGTCCTGACTTTC.

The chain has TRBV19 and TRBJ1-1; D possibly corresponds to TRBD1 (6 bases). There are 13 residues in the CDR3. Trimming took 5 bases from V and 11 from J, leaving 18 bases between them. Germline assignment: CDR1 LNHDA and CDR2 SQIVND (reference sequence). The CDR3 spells CASSPDSRRRAFF. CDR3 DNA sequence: TGTGCCAGTAGTCCGGACAGTCGCCGGAGGGCTTTCTTT.

The DNA for the CDR3 is TGTGCCAGCAGCTTATGGCCGGGACAGGGATATTCACCCCTCCACTTT. Protein product: CASSLWPGQGYSPLHF. V and J are TRBV7-6 and TRBJ1-6; the match to TRBD1 covers 9 bases. From germline, CDR1 is SGHVS and CDR2 FNYEAQ. V lost 2 bases and J lost 8; bases outside the gene matches: 7. The CDR3 spans 16 residues. Together with reference TRBV7-6 and TRBJ1-6, the CDR3 gives the full variable domain: GAGVSQSPRYKVTKRGQDVALRCDPISGHVSLYWYRQALGQGPEFLTYFNYEAQQDKSGLPNDRFSAERPEGSISTLTIQRTEQRDSAMYRCASSLWPGQGYSPLHFGNGTRLTVT.

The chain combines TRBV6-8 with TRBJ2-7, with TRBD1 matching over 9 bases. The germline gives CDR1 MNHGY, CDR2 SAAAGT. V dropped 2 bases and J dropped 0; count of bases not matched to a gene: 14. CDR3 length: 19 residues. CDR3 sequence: CASSYTTGQGTFGSYEQYF. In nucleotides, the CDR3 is TGTGCCAGCAGTTACACTACGGGACAGGGAACGTTTGGCTCCTACGAGCAGTACTTC.

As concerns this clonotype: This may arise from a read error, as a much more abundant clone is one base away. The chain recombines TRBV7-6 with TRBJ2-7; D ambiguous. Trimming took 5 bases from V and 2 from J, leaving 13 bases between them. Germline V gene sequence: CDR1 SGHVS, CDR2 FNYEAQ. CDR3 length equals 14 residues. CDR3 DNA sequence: TGTGCCAGCAGCAAACCCGAACAGACCTACGAGCAGTACTTC. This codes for CASSKPEQTYEQYF.

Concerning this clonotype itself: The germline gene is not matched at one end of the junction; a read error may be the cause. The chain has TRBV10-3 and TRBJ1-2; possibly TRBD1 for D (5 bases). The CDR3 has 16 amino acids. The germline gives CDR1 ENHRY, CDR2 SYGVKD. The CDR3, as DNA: TGTGCCATCAGTGAGTTACAGGACTCTACGACTTATGGCTACATCTTC. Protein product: CAISELQDSTTYGYIF.

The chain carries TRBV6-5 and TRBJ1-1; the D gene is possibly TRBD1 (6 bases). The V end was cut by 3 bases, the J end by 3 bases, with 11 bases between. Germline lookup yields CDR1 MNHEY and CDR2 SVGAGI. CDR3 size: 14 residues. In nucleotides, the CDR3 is TGTGCCAGCAGTTATACAGGGCCCTACACTGAAGCTTTCTTT. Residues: CASSYTGPYTEAFF.

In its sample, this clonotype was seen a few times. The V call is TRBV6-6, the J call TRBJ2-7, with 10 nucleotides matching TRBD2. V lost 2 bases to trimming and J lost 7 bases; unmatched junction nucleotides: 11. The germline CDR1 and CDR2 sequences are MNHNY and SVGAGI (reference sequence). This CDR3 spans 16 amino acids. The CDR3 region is CASSYGTPAGGHEQYV. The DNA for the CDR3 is TGTGCCAGCAGTTACGGTACCCCAGCGGGGGGGCATGAGCAGTACGTC.

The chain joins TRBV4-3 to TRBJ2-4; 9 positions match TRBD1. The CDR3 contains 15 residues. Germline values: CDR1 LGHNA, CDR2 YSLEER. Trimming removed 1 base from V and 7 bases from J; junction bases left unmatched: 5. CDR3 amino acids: CASSQGRGTGNIQYF. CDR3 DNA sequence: TGCGCCAGCAGCCAAGGGAGAGGGACAGGGAACATTCAGTACTTC.

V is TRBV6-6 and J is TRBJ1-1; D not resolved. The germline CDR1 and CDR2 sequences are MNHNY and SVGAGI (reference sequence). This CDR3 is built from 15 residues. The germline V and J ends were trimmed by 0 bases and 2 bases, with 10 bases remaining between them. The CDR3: CASSYSAGINTEAFF. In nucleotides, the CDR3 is TGTGCCAGCAGTTACTCGGCAGGCATAAACACTGAAGCTTTCTTT.

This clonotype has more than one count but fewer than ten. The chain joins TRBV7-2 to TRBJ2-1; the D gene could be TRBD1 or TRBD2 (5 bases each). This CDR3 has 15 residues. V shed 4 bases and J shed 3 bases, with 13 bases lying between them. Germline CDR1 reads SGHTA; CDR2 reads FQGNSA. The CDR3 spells CASSSPGTDYNEQFF. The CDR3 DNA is TGTGCCAGCAGCTCCCCCGGGACGGACTACAATGAGCAGTTCTTC.

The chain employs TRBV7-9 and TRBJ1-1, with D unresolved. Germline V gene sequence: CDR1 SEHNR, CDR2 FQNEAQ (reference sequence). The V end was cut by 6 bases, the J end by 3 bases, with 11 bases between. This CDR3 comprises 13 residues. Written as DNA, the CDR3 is TGTGCCAGCAGGATAGGCTGGGACACTGAAGCTTTCTTT. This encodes CASRIGWDTEAFF.